These T cell receptor beta chains were read from a single sample in a study of blood T cells in healthy people across ages. TCRdb passed the 5' RACE reads through MiXCR, listing each CDR3 protein once. The sample lists 600,000 to 850,000 distinct CDR3 sequences, 40% to 45% occurring once. Sequencing was done on a sample of blood. The receptor set was obtained from a woman aged 55-70 years in good health. The CDR3 runs from the conserved cysteine through the conserved F or W. Each record gives: clone size, J gene, V gene, D gene, CDR3 DNA, CDR3 protein. A D gene is named only where the DNA matches it firmly. The listing skips clone size in some rows; elsewhere it reads once, few, many or a size class.

size: NA; J: TRBJ2-7; V: TRBV11-3; D: NA; DNA: TGTGCCAGCAGCCTTCCCCTAAGCCCCAGGGAACGCGAGCAGTACTTC; CDR3: CASSLPLSPREREQYF
size: few; J: TRBJ2-1; V: TRBV11-2; D: NA; DNA: TGTGCCAGCAGCCCCCTGGGGACGGAATACAATGAGCAGTTCTTC; CDR3: CASSPLGTEYNEQFF
size: few; J: TRBJ2-3; V: TRBV5-6; D: TRBD2; DNA: TGTGCCAGCAGCTTGTACGGGACTAGCAGGAGACGGAATACGCAGTATTTT; CDR3: CASSLYGTSRRRNTQYF
size: few; J: TRBJ2-5; V: TRBV2; D: TRBD2; DNA: TGTGCCAGCAGTGAAACTAGCGGTTACCAAGAGACCCAGTACTTC; CDR3: CASSETSGYQETQYF
size: few; J: TRBJ2-7; V: TRBV2; D: TRBD2; DNA: TGTGCCAGCAGTGAACCTAGCGGGAGTCCCGCGCGGTACTTC; CDR3: CASSEPSGSPARYF
size: NA; J: TRBJ1-1; V: TRBV11-2; D: NA; DNA: TGTGCCAGCAGCGACCGATCCGGGACCACTGAAGCTTTCTTT; CDR3: CASSDRSGTTEAFF
size: NA; J: TRBJ1-1; V: TRBV20-1; D: NA; DNA: TGCAGTGCTAGCTTCAGGGTGAACACTGAAGCTTTCTTT; CDR3: CSASFRVNTEAFF
size: many; J: TRBJ2-3; V: TRBV5-1; D: TRBD2; DNA: TGCGCCAGCAGCTTGGAAGGGACTAGCCCTACGCAGTATTTT; CDR3: CASSLEGTSPTQYF
size: NA; J: TRBJ2-7; V: TRBV28; D: NA; DNA: TGTGCCAGCATTCCAGGGCAGGGAGGCAACGAGCAGTACTTC; CDR3: CASIPGQGGNEQYF
size: many; J: TRBJ2-5; V: TRBV6-2/TRBV6-3; D: TRBD2; DNA: TGTGCCAGCAGTTCCGGGGGGGACCAAGAGACCCAGTACTTC; CDR3: CASSSGGDQETQYF
size: NA; J: TRBJ2-3; V: TRBV4-1; D: TRBD1; DNA: TGCGCCAGCAGCCATAAGACAGGGGGCTTTGGTACGCAGTATTTT; CDR3: CASSHKTGGFGTQYF
size: NA; J: TRBJ2-7; V: TRBV13; D: NA; DNA: TGTGCCAGCAGCTCCCGAGGCGGGGGCCCCAACTACGAGCAGTACTTC; CDR3: CASSSRGGGPNYEQYF
size: NA; J: TRBJ1-1; V: TRBV10-3; D: TRBD1; DNA: TGTGCCACCATACCAGGGACAGGGCTTACCATGAACACTGAAGCTTTCTTT; CDR3: CATIPGTGLTMNTEAFF
size: NA; J: TRBJ2-1; V: TRBV20-1; D: TRBD2; DNA: TGCAGTGCGAGTAACCTAGCGGCTGAGCAGTTCTTC; CDR3: CSASNLAAEQFF
size: many; J: TRBJ2-1; V: TRBV20-1; D: TRBD2; DNA: TGCAGTGCTAGAAGCGGGACTCAATACAATGAGCAGTTCTTC; CDR3: CSARSGTQYNEQFF
size: NA; J: TRBJ2-1; V: TRBV30; D: TRBD1; DNA: TGTGCCGGCTCCACAGGGGGCGATGGTTGGGAGCAGTTCTTC; CDR3: CAGSTGGDGWEQFF
size: NA; J: TRBJ1-2; V: TRBV9; D: NA; DNA: TGTGCCAGCAGCGTGGGCCTTGAGAACTATGGCTACACCTTC; CDR3: CASSVGLENYGYTF
size: NA; J: TRBJ2-3; V: TRBV7-8; D: TRBD1; DNA: TGTGCCAGCAGACCAGCTTGGGACAGTAGCACAGATACGCAGTATTTT; CDR3: CASRPAWDSSTDTQYF
size: NA; J: TRBJ2-3; V: TRBV6-2/TRBV6-3; D: NA; DNA: TGTGCCAGCAGGCGACAGACTGATACGCAGTATTTT; CDR3: CASRRQTDTQYF
size: once; J: TRBJ2-7; V: TRBV11-2; D: TRBD2; DNA: TGTGCCAGCAGCTTAAGTTTTAGCGGGGGTGAGCAGTACTTC; CDR3: CASSLSFSGGEQYF
size: NA; J: TRBJ2-6; V: TRBV7-8; D: TRBD1; DNA: TGTGCCAGCAGCATCCGGGACAGGGGGCTTGGGGCCAACGTCCTGACTTTC; CDR3: CASSIRDRGLGANVLTF
size: NA; J: TRBJ1-1; V: TRBV7-3; D: NA; DNA: TGTGCCAGCAAATCTTGGGGCATCGAGGGGACTGAAGCTTTCTTT; CDR3: CASKSWGIEGTEAFF
size: few; J: TRBJ2-1; V: TRBV3-1; D: TRBD2; DNA: TGTGCCAGCAGCCAAGGGGCGGGAGCAGCTGACAATGAGCAGTTCTTC; CDR3: CASSQGAGAADNEQFF
size: NA; J: TRBJ2-2; V: TRBV12-5; D: TRBD2; DNA: TGTGCTAGTGGTCTCCTACTAGCGACTTACACCGGGGAGCTGTTTTTT; CDR3: CASGLLLATYTGELFF
size: NA; J: TRBJ2-3; V: TRBV5-1; D: NA; DNA: TGCGCCAGCAGCCGGGAAAACAGGGGCACAGATACGCAGTATTTT; CDR3: CASSRENRGTDTQYF
size: NA; J: TRBJ2-5; V: TRBV27; D: NA; DNA: TGTGCCAGCAGTTTATACAAACAAGAGACCCAGTACTTC; CDR3: CASSLYKQETQYF
size: few; J: TRBJ1-4; V: TRBV12-3/TRBV12-4; D: NA; DNA: TGTGCCAGCAGCTGGGGGGACCAGGAAAAACTGTTTTTT; CDR3: CASSWGDQEKLFF
size: NA; J: TRBJ1-1; V: TRBV6-5; D: NA; DNA: TGTGCCAGCAGTTACAAGGGTCCGTCAATGAACACTGAAGCTTTCTTT; CDR3: CASSYKGPSMNTEAFF
size: NA; J: TRBJ1-1; V: TRBV6-4; D: NA; DNA: TGTGCCAGCAGTGACAAACGAGGATTTGAGGCTCTTCTGGAAGCTTTCTTT; CDR3: CASSDKRGFEALLEAFF
size: NA; J: TRBJ1-2; V: TRBV10-3; D: TRBD1; DNA: TGTGCCATCAGCCAGGGGGCTCTTCGGGGGAGCTATGGCTACACCTTC; CDR3: CAISQGALRGSYGYTF
size: few; J: TRBJ1-2; V: TRBV27; D: TRBD1; DNA: TGTGCCAGCAGTTTATCGGACAGGACCTATGGCTACACCTTC; CDR3: CASSLSDRTYGYTF
size: NA; J: TRBJ1-5; V: TRBV5-1; D: TRBD1; DNA: TGCGCCAGCAGCTCCGGACAGGAGAATCAGCCCCAGCATTTT; CDR3: CASSSGQENQPQHF
size: once; J: TRBJ1-5; V: TRBV6-1; D: NA; DNA: TGTGCCAGCAGTGAAGTGATTAACAATCAGCCCCAGCATTTT; CDR3: CASSEVINNQPQHF
size: NA; J: TRBJ1-2; V: TRBV27; D: NA; DNA: TGTGCCAGCCGCTCCCAAGGGGAAAGCTATGGCTACACCTTC; CDR3: CASRSQGESYGYTF
size: few; J: TRBJ1-6; V: TRBV10-3; D: TRBD1; DNA: TGTGCCATCAGTGCCCTAGACAGGGGCGATAATTCACCCCTCCACTTT; CDR3: CAISALDRGDNSPLHF
size: NA; J: TRBJ2-7; V: TRBV7-3; D: TRBD2; DNA: TGTGCCAGCAGCTTAAATCCTAGCGGAACAACCGAGCAGTACTTC; CDR3: CASSLNPSGTTEQYF
size: few; J: TRBJ2-7; V: TRBV19; D: NA; DNA: TGTGCCAGTAGATTTTATCGGGAGACGAGCTCCTACGAGCAGTACTTC; CDR3: CASRFYRETSSYEQYF
size: NA; J: TRBJ1-2; V: TRBV29-1; D: NA; DNA: TGCAGCGTGCCATTGGATGGCTACACCTTC; CDR3: CSVPLDGYTF
size: few; J: TRBJ2-7; V: TRBV12-3/TRBV12-4; D: NA; DNA: TGTGCCAGCAGCTTCATGGCAGGGGACCACTCCTACGAGCAGTACTTC; CDR3: CASSFMAGDHSYEQYF
size: NA; J: TRBJ1-2; V: TRBV20-1; D: TRBD1; DNA: TGCAGTGCTAGATCCCACAGGGGTGGCTATGGCTACACCTTC; CDR3: CSARSHRGGYGYTF
size: NA; J: TRBJ2-3; V: TRBV7-3; D: NA; DNA: TGTGCCAGCAGCGCGGACCTGAAGACGCAGTATTTT; CDR3: CASSADLKTQYF
size: many; J: TRBJ2-5; V: TRBV25-1; D: NA; DNA: TGTGCCAGCAGTGAAGTCCGGGGGCAGTACTTC; CDR3: CASSEVRGQYF
size: many; J: TRBJ2-1; V: TRBV30; D: TRBD1; DNA: TGTGCCTGGAGCCGGGACAGTTACAATGAGCAGTTCTTC; CDR3: CAWSRDSYNEQFF
size: many; J: TRBJ2-3; V: TRBV7-9; D: NA; DNA: TGTGCCAGCAGCTTACTCTCAGATACGCAGTATTTT; CDR3: CASSLLSDTQYF